This TCR beta chain came from a study of vaccination effects on CD4 cells after COVID-19. Study overall: Among convalescent patients, two provided samples 16 days and one week before vaccination. Study findings and constraints: Only a few convalescent patients and no early post-infection timepoints featured in the study.

V lost 2 bases to trimming and J lost 8 bases; unmatched junction nucleotides: 13. CDR1 is KGHDR, CDR2 SFDVKD, per germline. The CDR3 contains 17 residues. Before sequencing took place, the ViraFEST assay used viral peptide pools to expand antigen-specific CD4+ T cells. Once cultured for nine to ten days, the cells underwent separation to obtain CD4+ T cells. Documented for the person is a PCR-confirmed SARS-CoV-2 infection occurring between March and December 2020. Days 3 and 7 were when half the medium was replaced with IL-2 medium. Here immunoSEQ multiplex PCR was the method, and the copy in TCRdb shows in-frame clones only, minus some. The repertoire has tens of thousands of clones, around 75% of them found once; the top ten carry less than 40%. A word on this clone: Its antigen is undetermined.

This chain connects TRBV24-1 to TRBJ1-2; 10 bases match TRBD1. This sample comprised CD4+ T cells from PBMCs cultured with a peptide pool, obtained before COVID-19 vaccination. The sequence was collected from a human donor who had a prior SARS-CoV-2 infection. This CDR3 reads CATSDSPGQGSRSGYTF. Here the CDR3 DNA reads TGTGCCACCAGTGATTCACCGGGACAGGGGTCTCGGAGCGGCTACACCTTC.